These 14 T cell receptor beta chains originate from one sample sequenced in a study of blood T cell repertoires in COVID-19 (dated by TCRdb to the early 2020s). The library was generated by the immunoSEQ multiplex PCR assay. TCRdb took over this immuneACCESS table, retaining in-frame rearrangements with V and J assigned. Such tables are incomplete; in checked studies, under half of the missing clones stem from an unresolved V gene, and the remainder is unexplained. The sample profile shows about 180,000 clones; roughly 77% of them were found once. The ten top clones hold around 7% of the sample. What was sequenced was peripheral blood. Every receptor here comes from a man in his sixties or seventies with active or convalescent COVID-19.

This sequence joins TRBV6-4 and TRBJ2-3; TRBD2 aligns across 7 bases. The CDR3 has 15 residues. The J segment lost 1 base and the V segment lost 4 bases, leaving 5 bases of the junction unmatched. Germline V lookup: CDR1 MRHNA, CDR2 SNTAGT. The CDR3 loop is CASSGTSAGTDTQYF. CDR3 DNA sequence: TGTGCCAGCAGTGGAACTAGCGCCGGCACAGATACGCAGTATTTT.

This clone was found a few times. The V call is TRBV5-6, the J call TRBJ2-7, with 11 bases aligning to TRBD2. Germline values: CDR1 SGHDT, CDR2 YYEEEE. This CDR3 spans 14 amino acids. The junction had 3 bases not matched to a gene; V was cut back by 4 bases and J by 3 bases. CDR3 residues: CASSLGLADYEQYF. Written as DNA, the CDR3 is TGTGCCAGCAGCCTGGGACTAGCGGACTACGAGCAGTACTTC.

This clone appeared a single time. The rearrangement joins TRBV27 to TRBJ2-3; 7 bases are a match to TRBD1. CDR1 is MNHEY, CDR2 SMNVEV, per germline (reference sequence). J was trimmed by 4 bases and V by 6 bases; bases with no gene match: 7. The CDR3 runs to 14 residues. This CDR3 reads CASSSRTGADTQYF. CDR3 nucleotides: TGTGCCAGCAGCTCCCGGACAGGTGCAGATACGCAGTATTTT.

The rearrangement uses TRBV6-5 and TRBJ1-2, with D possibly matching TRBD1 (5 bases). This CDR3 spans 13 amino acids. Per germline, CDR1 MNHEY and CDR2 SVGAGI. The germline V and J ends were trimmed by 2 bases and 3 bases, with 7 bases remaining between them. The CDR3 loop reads CASSYRGYYGYTF. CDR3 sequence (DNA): TGTGCCAGCAGTTACAGGGGCTACTATGGCTACACCTTC.

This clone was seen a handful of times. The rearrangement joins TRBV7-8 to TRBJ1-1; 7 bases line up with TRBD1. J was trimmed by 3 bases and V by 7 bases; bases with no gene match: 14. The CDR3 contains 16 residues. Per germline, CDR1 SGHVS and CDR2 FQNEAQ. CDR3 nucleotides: TGTGCCAGCATGAGAGAGGGTGGGACAGTCTACACTGAAGCTTTCTTT. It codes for CASMREGGTVYTEAFF.

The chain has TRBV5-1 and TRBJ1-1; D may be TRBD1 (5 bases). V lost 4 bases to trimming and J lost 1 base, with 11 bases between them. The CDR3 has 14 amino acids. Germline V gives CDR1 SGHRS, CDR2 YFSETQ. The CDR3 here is CASSTITGNTEAFF. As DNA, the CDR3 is TGCGCCAGCAGCACAATAACAGGGAACACTGAAGCTTTCTTT.

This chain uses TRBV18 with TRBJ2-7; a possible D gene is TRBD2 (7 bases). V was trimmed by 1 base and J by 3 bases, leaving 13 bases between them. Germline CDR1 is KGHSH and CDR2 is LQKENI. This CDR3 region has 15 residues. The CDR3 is CASSPRGGEGYEQYF. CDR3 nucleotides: TGTGCCAGCTCACCACGAGGGGGGGAGGGCTACGAGCAGTACTTC. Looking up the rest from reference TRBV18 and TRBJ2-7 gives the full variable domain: NAGVMQNPRHLVRRRGQEARLRCSPMKGHSHVYWYRQLPEEGLKFMVYLQKENIIDESGMPKERFSAEFPKEGPSILRIQQVVRGDSAAYFCASSPRGGEGYEQYFGPGTRLTVT.

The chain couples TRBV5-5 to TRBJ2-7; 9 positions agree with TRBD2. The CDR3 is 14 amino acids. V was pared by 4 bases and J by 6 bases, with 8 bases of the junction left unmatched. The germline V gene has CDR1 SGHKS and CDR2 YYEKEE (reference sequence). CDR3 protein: CASSQTGTSSEQYF. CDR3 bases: TGTGCCAGCAGCCAAACCGGGACTAGCTCCGAGCAGTACTTC.

CDR3 coding DNA: TGTGCCAGTGGGGGACAGGGGGCGCATTTAGCTCAGCCCCAGCATTTT. As protein: CASGGQGAHLAQPQHF. This chain connects TRBV19 to TRBJ1-5; 12 positions match TRBD1. The CDR3 length is 16 residues. Germline CDR1 reads LNHDA; CDR2 reads SQIVND (reference sequence). V shed 8 bases and J 6 bases; nucleotides not matched to a gene: 11.

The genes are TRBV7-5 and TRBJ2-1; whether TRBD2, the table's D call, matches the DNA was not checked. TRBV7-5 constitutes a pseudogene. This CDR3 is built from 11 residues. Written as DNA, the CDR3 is TGTGCCAGAAGCCGAGGCAATGAGCAGTTCTTC. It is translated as CARSRGNEQFF.

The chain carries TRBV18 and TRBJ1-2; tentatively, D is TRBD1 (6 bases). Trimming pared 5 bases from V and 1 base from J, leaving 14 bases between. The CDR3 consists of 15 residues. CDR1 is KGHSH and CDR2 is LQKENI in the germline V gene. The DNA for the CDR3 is TGTGCCAGCTCATTACGGACAGAACTTAACTATGGCTACACCTTC. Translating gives CASSLRTELNYGYTF.

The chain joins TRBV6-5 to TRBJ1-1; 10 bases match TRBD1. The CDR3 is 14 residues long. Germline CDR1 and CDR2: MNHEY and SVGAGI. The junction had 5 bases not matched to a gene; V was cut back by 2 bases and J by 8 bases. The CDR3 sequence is CASSYATGGEEAFF. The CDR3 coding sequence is TGTGCCAGCAGTTACGCGACAGGGGGCGAAGAAGCTTTCTTT.

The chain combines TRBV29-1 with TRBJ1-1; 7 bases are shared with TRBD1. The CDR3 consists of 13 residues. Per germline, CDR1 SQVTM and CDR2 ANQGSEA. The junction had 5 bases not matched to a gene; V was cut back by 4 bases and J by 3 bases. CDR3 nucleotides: TGCAGCGTTGTGGAGACAGGGTACACTGAAGCTTTCTTT. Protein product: CSVVETGYTEAFF. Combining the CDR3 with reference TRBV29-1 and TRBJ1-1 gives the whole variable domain SAVISQKPSRDICQRGTSLTIQCQVDSQVTMMFWYRQQPGQSLTLIATANQGSEATYESGFVIDKFPISRPNLTFSTLTVSNMSPEDSSIYLCSVVETGYTEAFFGQGTRLTVV.

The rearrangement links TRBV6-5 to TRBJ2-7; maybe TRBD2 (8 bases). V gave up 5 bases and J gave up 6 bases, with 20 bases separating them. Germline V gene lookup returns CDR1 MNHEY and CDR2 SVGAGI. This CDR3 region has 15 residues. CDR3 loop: CASSRQGLGRSEQYF. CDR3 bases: TGTGCCAGCAGTCGACAGGGACTAGGGAGATCCGAGCAGTACTTC.